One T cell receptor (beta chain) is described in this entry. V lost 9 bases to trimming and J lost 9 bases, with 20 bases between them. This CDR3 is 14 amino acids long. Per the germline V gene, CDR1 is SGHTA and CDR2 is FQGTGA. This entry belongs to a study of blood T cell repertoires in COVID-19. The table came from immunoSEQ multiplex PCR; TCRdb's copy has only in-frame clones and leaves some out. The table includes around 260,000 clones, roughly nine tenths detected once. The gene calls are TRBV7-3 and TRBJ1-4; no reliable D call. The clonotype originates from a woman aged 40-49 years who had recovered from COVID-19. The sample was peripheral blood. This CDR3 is CARTLLMRVQKLFF. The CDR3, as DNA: TGTGCCAGGACCCTCTTGATGAGGGTCCAAAAACTGTTTTTT.